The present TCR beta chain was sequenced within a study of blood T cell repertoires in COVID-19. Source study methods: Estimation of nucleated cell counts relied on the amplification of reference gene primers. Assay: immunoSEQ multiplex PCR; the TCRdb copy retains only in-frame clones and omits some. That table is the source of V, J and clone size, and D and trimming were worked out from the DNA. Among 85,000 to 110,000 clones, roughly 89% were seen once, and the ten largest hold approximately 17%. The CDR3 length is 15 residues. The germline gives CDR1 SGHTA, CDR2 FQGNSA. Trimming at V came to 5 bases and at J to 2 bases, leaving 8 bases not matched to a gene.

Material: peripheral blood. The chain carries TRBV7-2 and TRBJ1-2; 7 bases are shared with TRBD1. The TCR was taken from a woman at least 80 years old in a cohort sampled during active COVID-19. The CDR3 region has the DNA TGTGCCAGCAGCAGAACCGGGACAGACAACTATGGCTACACCTTC. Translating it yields CASSRTGTDNYGYTF.